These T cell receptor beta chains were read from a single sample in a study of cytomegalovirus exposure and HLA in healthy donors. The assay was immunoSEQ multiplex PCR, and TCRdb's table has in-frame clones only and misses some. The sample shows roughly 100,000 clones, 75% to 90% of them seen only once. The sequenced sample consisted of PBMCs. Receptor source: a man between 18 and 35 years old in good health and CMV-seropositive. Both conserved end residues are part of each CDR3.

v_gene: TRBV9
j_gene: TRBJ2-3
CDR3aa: CASSVDRSSDTQYF

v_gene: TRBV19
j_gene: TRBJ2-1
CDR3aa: CASSSRARSYNEQFF

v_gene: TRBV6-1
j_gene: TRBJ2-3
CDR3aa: CAGSGSSDTQYF

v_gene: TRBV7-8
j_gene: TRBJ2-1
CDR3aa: CASSYQGFEQFF

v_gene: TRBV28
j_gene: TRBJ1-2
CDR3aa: CASRGRSGYTF

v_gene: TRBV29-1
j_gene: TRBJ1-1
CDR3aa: CSVGQGANTEAFF

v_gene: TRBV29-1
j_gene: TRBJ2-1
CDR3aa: CSVASGSGYNEQFF

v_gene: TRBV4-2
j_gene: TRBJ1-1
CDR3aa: CASSQAREPGVAFF

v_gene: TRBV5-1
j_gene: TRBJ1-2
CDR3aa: CASSPTGGDGYTF

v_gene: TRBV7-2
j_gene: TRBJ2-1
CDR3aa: CASSLALSGTSYNEQFF